The 8 T cell receptor beta chains below come from one sample, sequenced in a study of siplizumab effects on memory and regulatory T cells. Assay: immunoSEQ multiplex PCR; the TCRdb copy retains only in-frame clones and omits some. The sample holds some 64,000 clones, 65% to 80% seen once. Sequencing was carried out using memory CD4+ T cells sorted from blood. These receptors came from a human donor in good health.

V usage is TRBV29-1 and J usage is TRBJ2-5, with 8 bases lining up with TRBD2. CDR1 is SQVTM, CDR2 ANQGSEA, per germline. With V trimmed by 3 bases and J by 4 bases, 7 bases remained unmatched. The CDR3 runs 14 residues. The CDR3 spells CSVEPSGGRETQYF. Written as DNA, the CDR3 is TGCAGCGTTGAGCCATCGGGGGGGAGAGAGACCCAGTACTTC.

V is TRBV9 and J is TRBJ2-1; D is possibly TRBD1 or TRBD2 (6 bases each). Trimming left V 7 bases short and J 6 bases short, with 23 bases between. CDR1 is SGDLS and CDR2 is YYNGEE in the germline V gene. The CDR3 has 16 amino acids. The CDR3 spells CASPLGGGEGFNEQFF. The CDR3 bases are TGTGCCAGCCCCCTGGGGGGCGGGGAAGGATTCAATGAGCAGTTCTTC.

This clone was seen once. This chain connects TRBV6-6 to TRBJ2-7; a weak D match, TRBD2 (5 bases). CDR1 and CDR2 (germline): MNHNY, SVGAGI (reference sequence). The germline V and J ends were trimmed by 2 bases and 1 base, with 9 bases remaining between them. CDR3 length equals 14 residues. CDR3 loop: CASSYVAGSYEQYF. DNA for the CDR3: TGTGCCAGCAGTTACGTCGCGGGTTCCTACGAGCAGTACTTC.

The V and J genes are TRBV2 and TRBJ1-6; D is unclear. Trimming removed 7 bases from V and 8 bases from J, with 12 bases in between. Germline V lookup: CDR1 SNHLY, CDR2 FYNNEI. CDR3 length equals 13 residues. The CDR3 loop is CASTIVSDSPLHF. CDR3 sequence (DNA): TGTGCCAGCACGATTGTTAGTGATTCACCCCTCCACTTT.

The chain is built from TRBV7-5 and TRBJ2-5; the D call of TRBD2 is as the table states it, not checked on the DNA. TRBV7-5 is designated a pseudogene. The CDR3 sequence is 15 residues long. CDR3 protein: CVRSCRGGPQETQYF. The CDR3, as DNA: TGTGTCAGAAGCTGTCGCGGGGGCCCACAAGAGACCCAGTACTTC.

About this clone: An end of the junction differs from the germline gene, which may be a read error. The chain couples TRBV28 to TRBJ1-5; TRBD1 matches 7 bases. Germline lookup yields CDR1 MDHEN and CDR2 SYDVKM. The CDR3 length is 15 residues. The CDR3 reads CAGSLAGGKNQPQHF. CDR3 bases: TGTGCCGGCAGTTTGGCAGGGGGAAAGAATCAGCCCCAGCATTTT.

The chain uses TRBV5-4 and TRBJ1-1; D perhaps matches TRBD1 (6 bases). Germline CDR1 is SGHNT and CDR2 is YYREEE (reference sequence). The CDR3 has 14 amino acids. Trimming cost V 2 bases and J 1 base, with 9 bases left between them. The CDR3 here is CASSFLDRNTEAFF. The CDR3 DNA reads TGTGCCAGCAGCTTTTTGGACAGGAACACTGAAGCTTTCTTT.

This chain connects TRBV25-1 to TRBJ1-5; maybe TRBD1 (5 bases). V shed 4 bases and J shed 2 bases, with 12 bases lying between them. The CDR3 loop spans 15 amino acids. Germline V gene lookup returns CDR1 MGHDK and CDR2 SYGVNS. This CDR3 is CASSVGDRGNQPQHF. The CDR3 region has the DNA TGTGCCAGCAGTGTAGGGGATAGGGGCAATCAGCCCCAGCATTTT.